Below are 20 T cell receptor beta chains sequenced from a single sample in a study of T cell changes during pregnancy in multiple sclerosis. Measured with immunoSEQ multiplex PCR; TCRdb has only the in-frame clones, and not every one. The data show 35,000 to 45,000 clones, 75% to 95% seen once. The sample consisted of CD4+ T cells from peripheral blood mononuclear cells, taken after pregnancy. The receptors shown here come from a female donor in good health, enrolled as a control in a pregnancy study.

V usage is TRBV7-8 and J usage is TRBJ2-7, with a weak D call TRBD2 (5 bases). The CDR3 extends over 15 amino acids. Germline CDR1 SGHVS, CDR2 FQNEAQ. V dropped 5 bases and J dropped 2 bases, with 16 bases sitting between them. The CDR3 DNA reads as TGTGCCAGCAGCCCGCGGACGGGGAGCGCCTACGAGCAGTACTTC. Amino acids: CASSPRTGSAYEQYF.

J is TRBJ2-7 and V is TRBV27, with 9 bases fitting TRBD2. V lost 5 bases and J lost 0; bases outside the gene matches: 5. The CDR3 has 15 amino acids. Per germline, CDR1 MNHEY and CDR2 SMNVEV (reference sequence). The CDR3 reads CASSGIAGDSYEQYF. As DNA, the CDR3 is TGTGCCAGCAGTGGTATAGCGGGAGACTCCTACGAGCAGTACTTC.

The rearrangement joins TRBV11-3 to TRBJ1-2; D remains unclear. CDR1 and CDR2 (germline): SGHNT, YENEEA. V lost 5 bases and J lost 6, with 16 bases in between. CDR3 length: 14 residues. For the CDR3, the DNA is TGTGCCAGCAGCCGCAATCAAGAGGGAGATGGCTACACCTTC. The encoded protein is CASSRNQEGDGYTF.

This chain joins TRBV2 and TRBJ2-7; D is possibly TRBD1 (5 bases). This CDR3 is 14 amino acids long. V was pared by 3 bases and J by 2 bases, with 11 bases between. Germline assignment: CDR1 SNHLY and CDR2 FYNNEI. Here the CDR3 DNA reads TGTGCCAGCAGTGAGCTGACAGCCACCTACGAGCAGTACTTC. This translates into CASSELTATYEQYF.

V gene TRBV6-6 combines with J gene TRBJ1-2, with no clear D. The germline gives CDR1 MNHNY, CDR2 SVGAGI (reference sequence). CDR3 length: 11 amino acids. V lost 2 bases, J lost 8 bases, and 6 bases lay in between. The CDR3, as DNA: TGTGCCAGCAGTTACCGTCTGGGCTACACCTTC. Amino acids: CASSYRLGYTF.

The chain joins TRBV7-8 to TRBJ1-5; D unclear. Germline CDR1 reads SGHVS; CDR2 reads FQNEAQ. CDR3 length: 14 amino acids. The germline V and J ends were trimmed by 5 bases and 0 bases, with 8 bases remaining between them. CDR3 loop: CASSPDYSNQPQHF. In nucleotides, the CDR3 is TGTGCCAGCAGCCCAGATTATAGCAATCAGCCCCAGCATTTT.

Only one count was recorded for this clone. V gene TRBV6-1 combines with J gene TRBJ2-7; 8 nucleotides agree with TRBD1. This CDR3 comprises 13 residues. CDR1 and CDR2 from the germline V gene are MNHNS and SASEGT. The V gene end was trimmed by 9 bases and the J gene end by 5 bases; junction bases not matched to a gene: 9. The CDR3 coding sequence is TGTGCCAGACAAGGACAGGGAGTGAACGAGCAGTACTTC. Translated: CARQGQGVNEQYF.

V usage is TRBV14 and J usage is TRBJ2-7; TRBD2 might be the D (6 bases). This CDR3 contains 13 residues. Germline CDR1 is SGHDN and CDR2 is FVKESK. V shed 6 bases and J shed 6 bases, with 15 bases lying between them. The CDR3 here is CASSIQLGGEQYF. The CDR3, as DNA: TGTGCCAGCAGTATCCAGTTGGGGGGCGAGCAGTACTTC.

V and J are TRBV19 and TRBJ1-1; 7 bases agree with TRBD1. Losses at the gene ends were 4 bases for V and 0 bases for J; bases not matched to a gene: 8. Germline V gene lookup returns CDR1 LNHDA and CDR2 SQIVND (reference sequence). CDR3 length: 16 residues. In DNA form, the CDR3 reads TGTGCCAGTAGTAGAACAGGGGAGGTTATGAACACTGAAGCTTTCTTT. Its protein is CASSRTGEVMNTEAFF. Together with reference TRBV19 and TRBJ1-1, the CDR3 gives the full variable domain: DGGITQSPKYLFRKEGQNVTLSCEQNLNHDAMYWYRQDPGQGLRLIYYSQIVNDFQKGDIAEGYSVSREKKESFPLTVTSAQKNPTAFYLCASSRTGEVMNTEAFFGQGTRLTVV.

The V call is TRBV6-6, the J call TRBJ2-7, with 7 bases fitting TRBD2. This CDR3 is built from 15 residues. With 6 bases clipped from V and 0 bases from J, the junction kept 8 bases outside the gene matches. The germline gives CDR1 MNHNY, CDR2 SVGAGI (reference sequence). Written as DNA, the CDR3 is TGTGCCAGCAGGCTTTCTAGCGGCCCCTCCTACGAGCAGTACTTC. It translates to CASRLSSGPSYEQYF.

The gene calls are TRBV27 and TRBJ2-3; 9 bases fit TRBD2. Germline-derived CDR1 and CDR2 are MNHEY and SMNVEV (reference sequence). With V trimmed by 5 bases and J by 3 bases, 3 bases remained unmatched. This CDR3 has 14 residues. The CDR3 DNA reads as TGTGCCAGCAGTCGAGGACTAGCGACAGATACGCAGTATTTT. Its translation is CASSRGLATDTQYF.

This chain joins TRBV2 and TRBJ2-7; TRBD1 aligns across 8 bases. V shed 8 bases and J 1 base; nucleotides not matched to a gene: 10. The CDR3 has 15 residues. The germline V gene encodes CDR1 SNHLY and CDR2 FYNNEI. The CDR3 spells CASRDRGRMSYEQYF. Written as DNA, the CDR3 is TGTGCCAGCCGAGACAGGGGAAGGATGTCCTACGAGCAGTACTTC.

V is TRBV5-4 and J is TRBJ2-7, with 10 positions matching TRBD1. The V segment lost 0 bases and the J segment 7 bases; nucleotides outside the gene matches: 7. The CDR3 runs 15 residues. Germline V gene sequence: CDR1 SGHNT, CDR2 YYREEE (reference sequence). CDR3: CASSLGGTGVREQYF. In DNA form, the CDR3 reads TGTGCCAGCAGCTTGGGAGGGACAGGGGTACGGGAGCAGTACTTC.

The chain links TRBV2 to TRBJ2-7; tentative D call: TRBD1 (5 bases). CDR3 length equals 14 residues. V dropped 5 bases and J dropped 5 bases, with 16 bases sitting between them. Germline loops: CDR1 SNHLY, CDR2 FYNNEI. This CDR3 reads CASSLSSSRDEQYF. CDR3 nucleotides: TGTGCCAGCAGTCTCAGTTCGTCCAGGGACGAGCAGTACTTC.

CDR3 residues: CAGGGHGDTQYF. Written as DNA, the CDR3 is TGTGCCGGGGGGGGGCATGGTGATACGCAGTATTTT. The V gene is TRBV30, the J gene TRBJ2-3, with a weak D call TRBD2 (7 bases). Germline V CDR1 and CDR2: GTSNPN, SVGIG (reference sequence). The CDR3 sequence is 12 residues long. The V end was cut by 8 bases, the J end by 6 bases, with 15 bases between.

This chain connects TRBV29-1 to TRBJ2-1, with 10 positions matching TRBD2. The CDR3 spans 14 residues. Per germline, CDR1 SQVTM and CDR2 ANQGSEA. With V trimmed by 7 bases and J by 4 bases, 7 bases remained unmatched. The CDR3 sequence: CSAVAGGQYNEQFF. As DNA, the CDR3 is TGCAGCGCAGTAGCGGGAGGACAATACAATGAGCAGTTCTTC.

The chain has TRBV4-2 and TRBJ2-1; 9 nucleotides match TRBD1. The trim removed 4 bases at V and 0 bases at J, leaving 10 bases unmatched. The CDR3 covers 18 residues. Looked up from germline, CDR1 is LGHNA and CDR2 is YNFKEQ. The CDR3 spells CASSPGQGRGSSYNEQFF. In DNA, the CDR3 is TGTGCCAGCAGCCCGGGACAGGGTAGGGGAAGCTCCTACAATGAGCAGTTCTTC.

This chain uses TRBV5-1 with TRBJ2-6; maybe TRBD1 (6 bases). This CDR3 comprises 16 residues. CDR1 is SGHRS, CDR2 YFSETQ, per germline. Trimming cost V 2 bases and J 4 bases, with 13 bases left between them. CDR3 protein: CASSFATGTGANVLTF. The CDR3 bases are TGCGCCAGCAGCTTCGCGACAGGTACGGGGGCCAACGTCCTGACTTTC.

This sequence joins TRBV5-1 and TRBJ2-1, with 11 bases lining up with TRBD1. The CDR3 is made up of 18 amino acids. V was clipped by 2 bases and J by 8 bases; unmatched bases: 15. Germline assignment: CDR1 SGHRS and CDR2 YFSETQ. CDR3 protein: CASSFPLPGTGGRDEQFF. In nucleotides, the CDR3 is TGCGCCAGCAGCTTTCCCCTACCCGGGACAGGGGGGAGGGATGAGCAGTTCTTC.

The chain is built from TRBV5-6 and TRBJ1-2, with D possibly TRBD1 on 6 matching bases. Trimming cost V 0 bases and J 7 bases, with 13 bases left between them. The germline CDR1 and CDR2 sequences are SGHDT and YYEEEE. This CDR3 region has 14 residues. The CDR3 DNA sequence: TGTGCCAGCAGCTTGGAGCGGGGGGCGGGTGGCTACACCTTC. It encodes CASSLERGAGGYTF. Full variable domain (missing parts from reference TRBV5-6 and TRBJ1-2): DAGVTQSPTHLIKTRGQQVTLRCSPKSGHDTVSWYQQALGQGPQFIFQYYEEEERQRGNFPDRFSGHQFPNYSSELNVNALLLGDSALYLCASSLERGAGGYTFGSGTRLTVV.